A single sample gave rise to the 20 T cell receptor beta chains below, sequenced in a study of T cells in tuberculosis. The time point: new active TB diagnosis, blood taken before or within 7 days of starting treatment. The protocol was immunoSEQ multiplex PCR, while the TCRdb copy is restricted to in-frame clones and leaves out a portion. Among some 34,000 clones listed, approximately 90% were seen once. The sequencing here drew on PBMCs, taken at tuberculosis diagnosis. Source of these receptors: an adult with tuberculosis.

There are a few counts of this clone. The V gene is TRBV28, the J gene TRBJ1-1; possible D gene TRBD1, 5 bases. Germline-derived CDR1 and CDR2 are MDHEN and SYDVKM. V lost 10 bases and J 7 bases, leaving 10 bases between the germline ends. This CDR3 has 10 amino acids. The DNA of the CDR3 is TGTGCCACCGAAGGGGTTGAAGCTTTCTTT. Translated, it gives CATEGVEAFF. Supplemented by reference TRBV28 and TRBJ1-1, the full variable domain reads DVKVTQSSRYLVKRTGEKVFLECVQDMDHENMFWYRQDPGLGLRLIYFSYDVKMKEKGDIPEGYSVSREKKERFSLILESASTNQTSMYLCATEGVEAFFGQGTRLTVV.

This chain links TRBV5-4 with TRBJ2-7; TRBD1 matches 7 bases. Unmatched junction bases numbered 3, after V lost 3 bases and J lost 0 bases. This CDR3 is 14 amino acids long. CDR1 is SGHNT and CDR2 is YYREEE in the germline V gene (reference sequence). CDR3 sequence: CASSWDSRSYEQYF. The CDR3 nucleotides are TGTGCCAGCAGCTGGGACAGCCGCTCCTACGAGCAGTACTTC.

The gene calls are TRBV27 and TRBJ2-1, with a possible D match to TRBD1 (5 bases). The CDR3 extends over 13 amino acids. Germline CDR1 MNHEY, CDR2 SMNVEV (reference sequence). The V gene lost 5 bases and the J gene lost 4 bases, with 9 bases spanning the gap. In nucleotides, the CDR3 is TGTGCCAGCAGTCCGACAGCTTACAATGAGCAGTTCTTC. It translates to CASSPTAYNEQFF.

This clone was seen only once. This chain joins TRBV28 and TRBJ2-7, with 9 bases that match TRBD1. The V and J ends lost 5 bases and 1 base, in that order; junction bases with no gene match: 6. The CDR3 contains 15 residues. Germline assignment: CDR1 MDHEN and CDR2 SYDVKM. The CDR3 loop reads CASSTLGQGSYEQYF. In DNA form, the CDR3 reads TGTGCCAGCAGTACCCTCGGACAGGGGTCCTACGAGCAGTACTTC.

There are a few counts of this clone. The gene calls are TRBV28 and TRBJ2-2; no clear D. Deletions cut 4 bases from V and 6 bases from J, with 9 bases between. Per the germline V gene, CDR1 is MDHEN and CDR2 is SYDVKM. This CDR3 region has 13 residues. DNA for the CDR3: TGTGCCAGCAGTTACAACACCGCCGGGGAGCTGTTTTTT. Amino acid sequence: CASSYNTAGELFF. Full variable domain (outside the CDR3, taken from reference TRBV28 and TRBJ2-2): DVKVTQSSRYLVKRTGEKVFLECVQDMDHENMFWYRQDPGLGLRLIYFSYDVKMKEKGDIPEGYSVSREKKERFSLILESASTNQTSMYLCASSYNTAGELFFGEGSRLTVL.

V gene TRBV4-2 combines with J gene TRBJ2-5; 14 bases are a match to TRBD2. The CDR3 is 17 amino acids. CDR1 and CDR2 (germline): LGHNA, YNFKEQ. V was clipped by 5 bases and J by 0 bases; unmatched bases: 5. The CDR3 sequence is CASSYRLAGGNQETQYF. Written as DNA, the CDR3 is TGTGCCAGCAGCTACCGACTAGCGGGGGGGAACCAAGAGACCCAGTACTTC.

In nucleotides, the CDR3 is TGCGCCAGCAGCTTGTGGAGTTTTGGGACAGGGGCAAAAGAGCAGTACTTC. Protein sequence: CASSLWSFGTGAKEQYF. The chain recombines TRBV5-1 with TRBJ2-7; 10 positions agree with TRBD1. Germline V gene sequence: CDR1 SGHRS, CDR2 YFSETQ. The CDR3 totals 17 residues. J gave up 7 bases and V 1 base, and 14 bases lay outside the gene matches.

The V and J genes are TRBV7-2 and TRBJ1-1; maybe TRBD1 (5 bases). CDR1 and CDR2 from the germline V gene are SGHTA and FQGNSA. Trimming cost V 7 bases and J 3 bases, with 12 bases left between them. There are 13 residues in the CDR3. CDR3 sequence reads: CASTGGSYTEAFF. The CDR3 DNA follows: TGTGCCAGCACCGGGGGGTCGTACACTGAAGCTTTCTTT.

J is TRBJ2-1 and V is TRBV5-3; 7 bases map to TRBD1. TRBV5-3 is annotated as an ORF whose role is uncertain. The CDR3 loop spans 16 amino acids. J was trimmed by 8 bases and V by 9 bases; bases with no gene match: 20. This CDR3 is CATLRTGAGPTDEQFF. DNA for the CDR3: TGTGCCACCTTAAGGACAGGCGCCGGACCGACGGATGAGCAGTTCTTC.

The V and J genes are TRBV5-6 and TRBJ2-5; 10 bases agree with TRBD2. Germline CDR1 is SGHDT and CDR2 is YYEEEE. The CDR3 extends over 14 amino acids. The J segment lost 4 bases and the V segment lost 3 bases, leaving 3 bases of the junction unmatched. The CDR3 spells CASSWSGGGETQYF. For the CDR3, the DNA is TGTGCCAGCAGCTGGAGCGGGGGGGGAGAGACCCAGTACTTC.

The chain links TRBV7-6 to TRBJ2-7, with D possibly being TRBD2 (6 bases). This CDR3 has 17 amino acids. Trimming cost V 5 bases and J 2 bases, with 22 bases left between them. Germline CDR1 reads SGHVS; CDR2 reads FNYEAQ. CDR3 sequence: CASSPGRSEGLTYEQYF. CDR3 bases: TGTGCCAGCAGCCCCGGGAGAAGTGAGGGGCTTACCTACGAGCAGTACTTC.

The gene calls are TRBV4-2 and TRBJ2-7, with D unclear. The CDR3 covers 13 residues. Germline V gives CDR1 LGHNA, CDR2 YNFKEQ. Trimming stripped 2 bases from V and 6 bases from J, with 11 bases between. CDR3 amino acids: CASSQLQTREQYF. CDR3 DNA: TGTGCCAGCAGCCAATTACAGACACGCGAGCAGTACTTC.

The chain uses TRBV30 and TRBJ1-2; 8 bases match TRBD1. Germline V gene lookup returns CDR1 GTSNPN and CDR2 SVGIG (reference sequence). The CDR3 contains 15 residues. V gave up 3 bases and J gave up 8 bases; unmatched junction bases: 14. The CDR3 sequence: CAWRGGPGGAWGYTF. CDR3 nucleotides: TGTGCCTGGAGGGGGGGCCCAGGGGGCGCGTGGGGCTACACCTTC.

This clone was recorded a few times. The chain couples TRBV10-1 to TRBJ2-7; 8 bases line up with TRBD2. The CDR3 totals 13 residues. CDR1 and CDR2 from the germline V gene are WNHNN and SYGVQD (reference sequence). Trimming took 5 bases from V and 4 from J; bases not matched to a gene: 4. The CDR3 protein is CASSLSGGYEQYF. The CDR3 nucleotides read TGCGCCAGCAGTCTCTCGGGAGGGTACGAGCAGTACTTC.

The V gene is TRBV18, the J gene TRBJ2-7, with 9 bases lining up with TRBD1. Germline CDR1 is KGHSH and CDR2 is LQKENI. V shed 2 bases, J shed 1 base, and the junction held 6 bases outside the gene matches. The CDR3 is 16 residues long. CDR3: CASSPGEGQGSYEQYF. CDR3 coding DNA: TGTGCCAGCTCACCAGGGGAGGGACAGGGATCCTACGAGCAGTACTTC.

The chain links TRBV7-9 to TRBJ2-7; D remains unclear. This CDR3 is 12 amino acids long. Per germline, CDR1 SEHNR and CDR2 FQNEAQ (reference sequence). Trimming pared 5 bases from V and 4 bases from J, leaving 9 bases between. The CDR3 region is CASSDRSYEQYF. DNA of the CDR3: TGTGCCAGCAGCGATCGGAGTTACGAGCAGTACTTC.

This clone was seen a single time. This sequence joins TRBV9 and TRBJ2-5; tentatively, D is TRBD2 (5 bases). Germline-derived CDR1 and CDR2 are SGDLS and YYNGEE. The CDR3 runs 14 residues. V was shortened by 0 bases and J by 5 bases, with 11 bases between the two germline ends. CDR3 residues: CASSVGPGMETQYF. DNA for the CDR3: TGTGCCAGCAGCGTAGGGCCGGGGATGGAGACCCAGTACTTC.

The rearrangement links TRBV19 to TRBJ2-1; 9 bases align to TRBD2. The CDR3 runs 15 residues. Germline V gives CDR1 LNHDA, CDR2 SQIVND (reference sequence). V dropped 7 bases and J dropped 7; count of bases not matched to a gene: 11. CDR3 sequence: CASIAGGLSRNEQFF. In DNA form, the CDR3 reads TGTGCCAGTATTGCGGGAGGGCTGTCAAGGAATGAGCAGTTCTTC.

The V call is TRBV11-2, the J call TRBJ1-6; 7 bases map to TRBD1. The germline V gene encodes CDR1 SGHAT and CDR2 FQNNGV. J lost 12 bases, V lost 2 bases, and 10 bases had no gene match. The CDR3 length is 15 residues. CDR3 in DNA: TGTGCCAGCAGCTTACAACAGGGGAACGACGTACCCCTCCACTTT. Translating gives CASSLQQGNDVPLHF. Full variable domain (rest looked up from reference TRBV11-2 and TRBJ1-6): EAGVAQSPRYKIIEKRQSVAFWCNPISGHATLYWYQQILGQGPKLLIQFQNNGVVDDSQLPKDRFSAERLKGVDSTLKIQPAKLEDSAVYLCASSLQQGNDVPLHFGNGTRLTVT.

The chain carries TRBV27 and TRBJ2-3, with a weak D call TRBD2 (5 bases). CDR3 length equals 14 residues. Germline CDR1 MNHEY, CDR2 SMNVEV (reference sequence). Trimming cost V 5 bases and J 6 bases, with 15 bases left between them. CDR3 region: CASSTDFSLDTQYF. The DNA of the CDR3 is TGTGCCAGCAGTACGGACTTCAGTTTGGATACGCAGTATTTT.